Listed here are 25 T cell receptor beta chains from one sample, sequenced in a study of blood T cell repertoires in COVID-19. TCRdb keeps only in-frame clones here, not all; method: immunoSEQ multiplex PCR. The table shows around 42,000 clones, with approximately 80% occurring only once. The sequenced sample consisted of peripheral blood. The receptors come from a woman aged 60 to 75 with acute or convalescent COVID-19.

CDR3 DNA sequence: TGTGCCAGCAGTAGCGGGAGGATGGAGACCCAGTACTTC. Encoded protein: CASSSGRMETQYF. The rearrangement uses TRBV12-3 or TRBV12-4 and TRBJ2-5; 9 nucleotides match TRBD2. This CDR3 comprises 13 residues. The trim removed 5 bases at V and 5 bases at J, leaving 3 bases unmatched.

The genes are TRBV9 and TRBJ2-5; 9 nucleotides agree with TRBD1. V lost 0 bases, J lost 7 bases, and 4 bases stayed unmatched. In germline, CDR1 is SGDLS, CDR2 YYNGEE. This CDR3 has 14 residues. The CDR3 DNA is TGTGCCAGCAGCGTAGACGGGACAGGGAGGACCCAGTACTTC. This codes for CASSVDGTGRTQYF.

The chain links TRBV21-1 to TRBJ2-7; the D call in the table, TRBD1, was not verified against the DNA. TRBV21-1 is assigned pseudogene status. This CDR3 spans 21 amino acids. The CDR3 reads CASSEEGRSRGQGAETYEQYF. The CDR3 nucleotides are TGTGCCAGCAGCGAAGAGGGGAGATCTAGGGGACAGGGGGCCGAAACCTACGAGCAGTACTTC.

J is TRBJ2-3 and V is TRBV5-1; 8 bases fit TRBD2. Trimming removed 0 bases from V and 5 bases from J; junction bases left unmatched: 11. This CDR3 region has 17 residues. Germline assignment: CDR1 SGHRS and CDR2 YFSETQ. CDR3 protein: CASSLGGSGDPQDTQYF. The CDR3 DNA is TGCGCCAGCAGCTTGGGGGGTAGCGGGGACCCACAAGATACGCAGTATTTT.

The CDR3 DNA follows: TGTGCCAGCAGCGAGGCCCTAGCGGGGGGGCCCCAGGAGACCCAGTACTTC. Translation gives CASSEALAGGPQETQYF. The chain uses TRBV7-2 and TRBJ2-5, with 12 positions matching TRBD2. The CDR3 covers 17 residues. Trimming cost V 5 bases and J 5 bases; bases outside gene matches: 12. CDR1 is SGHTA, CDR2 FQGNSA, per germline.

V usage is TRBV6-6 and J usage is TRBJ2-7, with D tentatively TRBD1 (6 bases). Germline V gives CDR1 MNHNY, CDR2 SVGAGI (reference sequence). This CDR3 region has 16 residues. V lost 8 bases and J lost 5, with 25 bases in between. This CDR3 reads CASRRDSTGIKNEQYF. In DNA form, the CDR3 reads TGTGCCAGCCGCAGGGATTCGACAGGAATTAAGAACGAGCAGTACTTC.

This chain links TRBV24-1 with TRBJ1-2; 9 positions match TRBD1. J was trimmed by 7 bases and V by 3 bases; bases with no gene match: 8. This CDR3 has 15 amino acids. Germline values: CDR1 KGHDR, CDR2 SFDVKD. CDR3 DNA: TGTGCCACCAGTGATCCCGGGACAGGGAGGGGTGGCTACACCTTC. It is translated as CATSDPGTGRGGYTF.

The gene calls are TRBV27 and TRBJ2-1; 9 bases are shared with TRBD1. This CDR3 has 14 amino acids. Germline CDR1 reads MNHEY; CDR2 reads SMNVEV (reference sequence). The V segment lost 6 bases and the J segment 9 bases; nucleotides outside the gene matches: 9. The CDR3 bases are TGTGCCAGCAGACGGCCGGGACAGGGAAGTGAGCAGTTCTTC. It is translated as CASRRPGQGSEQFF.

The V call is TRBV7-9, the J call TRBJ1-5; D is unclear. CDR3 size: 18 residues. Between the trimmed V and J ends, which lost 5 bases and 2 bases, there was a span of 22 bases. In germline, CDR1 is SEHNR, CDR2 FQNEAQ (reference sequence). The CDR3 is CASSLKGGRLIGNQPQHF. In nucleotides, the CDR3 is TGTGCCAGCAGCCTCAAGGGTGGCAGACTAATCGGCAATCAGCCCCAGCATTTT. Based on the CDR3 plus reference TRBV7-9 and TRBJ1-5, the full variable domain is DTGVSQNPRHKITKRGQNVTFRCDPISEHNRLYWYRQTLGQGPEFLTYFQNEAQLEKSRLLSDRFSAERPKGSFSTLEIQRTEQGDSAMYLCASSLKGGRLIGNQPQHFGDGTRLSIL.

The chain recombines TRBV6-5 with TRBJ2-1, with 11 nucleotides matching TRBD2. The germline CDR1 and CDR2 sequences are MNHEY and SVGAGI. CDR3 length: 15 residues. The ends lost 6 bases at V and 8 bases at J; junction bases unmatched: 9. The CDR3 sequence: CASRDYGTSGDEQFF. CDR3 bases: TGTGCCAGCAGAGATTATGGGACTAGCGGTGATGAGCAGTTCTTC.

CDR3 residues: CASGRLAGGIDTQYF. The CDR3 nucleotides read TGTGCCAGCGGCAGACTAGCGGGGGGTATAGATACGCAGTATTTT. The rearrangement links TRBV6-5 to TRBJ2-3; 13 bases fit TRBD2. The CDR3 has 15 amino acids. In germline, CDR1 is MNHEY, CDR2 SVGAGI. With 8 bases clipped from V and 5 bases from J, the junction kept 7 bases outside the gene matches.

The rearrangement uses TRBV30 and TRBJ1-2; D remains unclear. The CDR3 covers 14 residues. Germline V gives CDR1 GTSNPN, CDR2 SVGIG (reference sequence). The V gene lost 2 bases and the J gene lost 8 bases, with 18 bases spanning the gap. CDR3 protein: CAWSPSGPARGYTF. DNA of the CDR3: TGTGCCTGGAGTCCCAGCGGGCCAGCTAGGGGCTACACCTTC.

The CDR3, as DNA: TGTGCCAGCAGTTACGAGGGGGTTAAAATAGAGACCCAGTACTTC. Translated, it gives CASSYEGVKIETQYF. The rearrangement joins TRBV6-5 to TRBJ2-5; D is perhaps TRBD1 (6 bases). Trimming took off 2 bases at V and 4 bases at J, with 14 bases between the two ends. Germline V gives CDR1 MNHEY, CDR2 SVGAGI. The CDR3 has 15 amino acids.

The chain combines TRBV7-3 with TRBJ2-7, with D unclear. The CDR3 spans 15 residues. Germline V gives CDR1 SGHTA, CDR2 FQGTGA. Trimming removed 5 bases from V and 7 bases from J, with 21 bases in between. DNA for the CDR3: TGTGCCAGCAGCCCTCATACGGCCCAGATGAGGGAGCAGTACTTC. This gives the protein CASSPHTAQMREQYF. The whole variable domain, filled in from reference TRBV7-3 and TRBJ2-7, reads GAGVSQTPSNKVTEKGKYVELRCDPISGHTALYWYRQSLGQGPEFLIYFQGTGAADDSGLPNDRFFAVRPEGSVSTLKIQRTERGDSAVYLCASSPHTAQMREQYFGPGTRLTVT.

This clone was seen just once. V usage is TRBV5-1 and J usage is TRBJ2-5, with a possible D match to TRBD1 (6 bases). This CDR3 spans 15 amino acids. Germline CDR1 and CDR2: SGHRS and YFSETQ. Trimming took 0 bases from V and 5 from J, leaving 14 bases between them. CDR3 bases: TGCGCCAGCAGCTTGGGACCAGGACAGTTGGAGACCCAGTACTTC. This gives the protein CASSLGPGQLETQYF.

This chain connects TRBV10-3 to TRBJ1-1; unclear D gene. This CDR3 region has 13 residues. Trimming shortened V by 2 bases and J by 0 bases, and 4 bases separated the two germline ends. Germline V CDR1 and CDR2: ENHRY, SYGVKD. The chain's CDR3 is CAISESMNTEAFF. As DNA, the CDR3 is TGTGCCATCAGTGAGAGCATGAACACTGAAGCTTTCTTT.

This clone showed up just once. The chain uses TRBV11-2 and TRBJ2-5; 8 nucleotides match TRBD2. J was trimmed by 1 base and V by 5 bases; bases with no gene match: 3. The V gene's germline CDR1 is SGHAT and CDR2 FQNNGV. The CDR3 runs 14 residues. The CDR3 DNA reads as TGTGCCAGCAGCCCCGGACTAGCCCAAGAGACCCAGTACTTC. The encoded protein is CASSPGLAQETQYF.

This clone showed up just once. The rearrangement uses TRBV12-5 and TRBJ1-6; 8 nucleotides agree with TRBD1. The V gene end was trimmed by 6 bases and the J gene end by 5 bases; junction bases not matched to a gene: 3. Per germline, CDR1 LGHNT and CDR2 FRNRAP. The CDR3 runs 14 residues. The CDR3 here is CASGLGQDNSPLHF. CDR3 bases: TGTGCTAGTGGACTGGGACAGGATAATTCACCCCTCCACTTT.

This chain joins TRBV5-1 and TRBJ1-3; TRBD1 aligns across 8 bases. V shed 3 bases, J shed 4 bases, and the junction held 9 bases outside the gene matches. Per germline, CDR1 SGHRS and CDR2 YFSETQ. There are 16 residues in the CDR3. CDR3 residues: CASSSQGQGEGNTIYF. CDR3 nucleotides: TGCGCCAGCAGCTCCCAAGGACAGGGAGAGGGAAACACCATATATTTT.

J is TRBJ1-2 and V is TRBV28; no reliable D call. Trimming stripped 2 bases from V and 4 bases from J, with 8 bases between. Germline CDR1 and CDR2: MDHEN and SYDVKM. This CDR3 comprises 13 residues. The CDR3 sequence is CASSLRSAYGYTF. CDR3 sequence (DNA): TGTGCCAGCAGTTTAAGGAGCGCCTATGGCTACACCTTC.

This clone was observed a few times. The CDR3 bases are TGTGCCAGCAGCTTAAGAGCTACCGGGGAGCTGTTTTTT. This sequence encodes CASSLRATGELFF. The chain has TRBV7-3 and TRBJ2-2; D call uncertain. Trimming shortened V by 1 base and J by 5 bases, and 5 bases separated the two germline ends. Per germline, CDR1 SGHTA and CDR2 FQGTGA. This CDR3 contains 13 residues.

V and J are TRBV3-1 (or the pseudogene TRBV3-2) and TRBJ1-6; the match to TRBD1 covers 9 bases. There are 14 residues in the CDR3. Germline V CDR1 and CDR2: LGHDT, YNNKEL (reference sequence). With V trimmed by 4 bases and J by 7 bases, 2 bases remained unmatched. In nucleotides, the CDR3 is TGTGCCAGCAGCCCGACAGGGGGAAATTCACCCCTCCACTTT. This codes for CASSPTGGNSPLHF.

This clone turned up a few times. The chain uses TRBV5-1 and TRBJ1-1; D not resolved. V shed 2 bases and J shed 8 bases, with 13 bases lying between them. Per germline, CDR1 SGHRS and CDR2 YFSETQ. The CDR3 has 13 amino acids. The CDR3 loop is CASSLIREAEAFF. Written as DNA, the CDR3 is TGCGCCAGCAGCTTAATCCGGGAAGCCGAAGCTTTCTTT.

This chain joins TRBV7-9 and TRBJ2-5, with no clear D. The germline V and J ends were trimmed by 5 bases and 2 bases, with 3 bases remaining between them. The CDR3 runs to 11 residues. Germline CDR1 SEHNR, CDR2 FQNEAQ (reference sequence). The CDR3 loop is CASSIQETQYF. The CDR3 DNA sequence: TGTGCCAGCAGCATACAAGAGACCCAGTACTTC.

This rearrangement joins TRBV29-1 to TRBJ1-2, with D possibly matching TRBD1 (6 bases). CDR1 SQVTM and CDR2 ANQGSEA come from the germline V gene. This CDR3 has 11 residues. Trimming shortened V by 6 bases and J by 8 bases, and 13 bases separated the two germline ends. The CDR3 sequence is CSVHRVRGYTF. The CDR3 nucleotides read TGCAGCGTACACAGGGTGAGGGGCTACACCTTC.